This TCR beta chain appears in the sequencing data of a study of cytomegalovirus exposure and HLA in healthy donors. This CDR3 is built from 17 residues. Unmatched junction bases numbered 5, after V lost 0 bases and J lost 5 bases. CDR1 and CDR2 from the germline V gene are LGHNA and YNFKEQ. PCR used 60 Vbeta primers and 13 Jbeta primers. Here immunoSEQ multiplex PCR was the method, and the copy in TCRdb shows in-frame clones only, minus some. The sample includes a few hundred thousand clones, around 83% of them seen just once. Sequencing used PBMCs. The TCR was taken from a girl aged 10 to 17 in good health and CMV-seronegative. The chain employs TRBV4-2 and TRBJ2-1; 12 positions match TRBD2. The CDR3 nucleotides read TGTGCCAGCAGCCAAGATTACCGGACTAGCGGGGACAATGAGCAGTTCTTC. Translation gives CASSQDYRTSGDNEQFF.